These 20 T cell receptor beta chains were all obtained from the same sample, sequenced in a study of CD8 T cells in Susac syndrome. RNA in amounts of roughly 0.5 to 1 ug was reverse transcribed with random hexamers. Via MiXCR, TCRdb re-called the immunoSEQ multiplex PCR reads, giving one row per CDR3 protein. The sample lists 95,000 to 150,000 distinct CDR3 sequences, less than 95% occurring once. The sequenced sample was CD4+ T cells from PBMCs. The receptors derive from a human donor in good health.

The chain has TRBV5-1 and TRBJ2-5; 13 positions match TRBD2. J gave up 5 bases and V 5 bases, and 6 bases lay outside the gene matches. The CDR3 length is 15 residues. The V gene's germline CDR1 is SGHRS and CDR2 YFSETQ. CDR3 in DNA: TGCGCCAGCAGACGCGGGACTAGCGGGACGGAGACCCAGTACTTC. Translated, it gives CASRRGTSGTETQYF.

The chain has TRBV7-2 and TRBJ2-1; TRBD2 aligns across 8 bases. The CDR3 length is 16 residues. V gave up 2 bases and J gave up 7 bases; unmatched junction bases: 10. Germline V gene lookup returns CDR1 SGHTA and CDR2 FQGNSA. CDR3 protein: CASSLTGTRGVNEQFF. CDR3 nucleotides: TGTGCCAGCAGCTTAACCGGGACTAGGGGGGTGAATGAGCAGTTCTTC.

The chain is built from TRBV18 and TRBJ2-1, with TRBD2 matching 7 bases. Germline V gene lookup returns CDR1 KGHSH and CDR2 LQKENI. The ends lost 3 bases at V and 7 bases at J; junction bases unmatched: 6. The CDR3 is 14 residues long. The CDR3 loop is CASSPQKLANEQFF. Here the CDR3 DNA reads TGTGCCAGCTCACCCCAGAAACTAGCGAATGAGCAGTTCTTC.

The rearrangement links TRBV14 to TRBJ2-1, with a tentative D call TRBD2 (6 bases). The germline V gene encodes CDR1 SGHDN and CDR2 FVKESK. This CDR3 region has 14 residues. Trimming pared 10 bases from V and 0 bases from J, leaving 13 bases between. The CDR3 bases are TGTGCCACCTTAGCGGATAGCTCCTACAATGAGCAGTTCTTC. This gives the protein CATLADSSYNEQFF.

This chain joins TRBV29-1 and TRBJ2-1; D is perhaps TRBD1 or TRBD2 (7 bases each). The V end was cut by 7 bases, the J end by 4 bases, with 20 bases between. Germline values: CDR1 SQVTM, CDR2 ANQGSEA. There are 15 residues in the CDR3. The CDR3 protein is CSAPGGAGPYNEQFF. The DNA of the CDR3 is TGCAGCGCCCCAGGGGGAGCGGGACCATACAATGAGCAGTTCTTC.

V and J are TRBV7-9 and TRBJ2-3; TRBD2 might be the D (6 bases). This CDR3 region has 17 residues. Trimming cost V 0 bases and J 1 base, with 14 bases left between them. Germline loops: CDR1 SEHNR, CDR2 FQNEAQ (reference sequence). The CDR3 DNA is TGTGCCAGCAGCTTAGCGCACGGGACTGGAGGCACAGATACGCAGTATTTT. Protein: CASSLAHGTGGTDTQYF.

The chain links TRBV6-5 to TRBJ1-2; D remains ambiguous. Germline V CDR1 and CDR2: MNHEY, SVGAGI. The length of the CDR3 is 13 residues. Trimming removed 6 bases at V and 1 base at J, with 9 bases between. CDR3 residues: CASRPDYNYGYTF. Here the CDR3 DNA reads TGTGCCAGCAGACCCGATTATAACTATGGCTACACCTTC.

This rearrangement joins TRBV24-1 to TRBJ2-7; possibly TRBD1 for D (8 bases). The CDR3 has 16 amino acids. Germline-derived CDR1 and CDR2 are KGHDR and SFDVKD. Trimming cost V 3 bases and J 0 bases, with 14 bases left between them. CDR3 residues: CATSDKQGGSSYEQYF. The CDR3 DNA reads as TGTGCCACCAGTGATAAACAGGGGGGGAGCTCCTACGAGCAGTACTTC.

The gene calls are TRBV28 and TRBJ1-2; maybe TRBD1 (5 bases). Germline-derived CDR1 and CDR2 are MDHEN and SYDVKM. V was shortened by 7 bases and J by 5 bases, with 23 bases between the two germline ends. The CDR3 has 16 amino acids. CDR3 sequence (DNA): TGTGCCAGCACCACCTTCGTTCGCCTTAAGGGGTATGGCTACACCTTC. It yields the protein CASTTFVRLKGYGYTF.

The chain joins TRBV28 to TRBJ2-1, with unresolved D. The V end was cut by 9 bases, the J end by 0 bases, with 6 bases between. Germline CDR1 and CDR2: MDHEN and SYDVKM. The CDR3 covers 12 residues. The CDR3 coding sequence is TGTGCCAGTGTTAGCTCCTACAATGAGCAGTTCTTC. This gives the protein CASVSSYNEQFF.

V usage is TRBV20-1 and J usage is TRBJ1-2, with D possibly matching TRBD1 (6 bases). This CDR3 spans 12 amino acids. Germline V lookup: CDR1 DFQATT, CDR2 SNEGSKA (reference sequence). Trimming removed 3 bases at V and 6 bases at J, with 11 bases between. The CDR3 loop is CSASSGAHGYTF. The CDR3 DNA sequence: TGCAGTGCTAGTTCAGGGGCTCATGGCTACACCTTC.

This rearrangement joins TRBV20-1 to TRBJ1-1, with TRBD1 identical over 8 bases. V gave up 3 bases and J gave up 5 bases; unmatched junction bases: 8. The CDR3 contains 14 residues. Germline assignment: CDR1 DFQATT and CDR2 SNEGSKA (reference sequence). CDR3 sequence (DNA): TGCAGTGCTAGCCACAACAGGGGGAAGACTGAAGCTTTCTTT. This encodes CSASHNRGKTEAFF.

V and J are TRBV5-4 and TRBJ2-4; D is undetermined. CDR1 and CDR2 from the germline V gene are SGHNT and YYREEE (reference sequence). Trimming cost V 3 bases and J 7 bases, with 14 bases left between them. There are 14 residues in the CDR3. Written as DNA, the CDR3 is TGTGCCAGCAGCTCTCGACGCGGTGATAACATTCAGTACTTC. It encodes CASSSRRGDNIQYF.

This clonotype was seen a single time. V and J are TRBV5-1 and TRBJ1-1; 7 bases agree with TRBD1. The CDR3 is 12 residues long. Germline-derived CDR1 and CDR2 are SGHRS and YFSETQ. V lost 0 bases to trimming and J lost 10 bases; unmatched junction nucleotides: 3. Here the CDR3 reads CASSLGQGGAFF. Written as DNA, the CDR3 is TGCGCCAGCAGCTTGGGTCAGGGGGGAGCTTTCTTT.

The V and J genes are TRBV6-5 and TRBJ2-6, with unresolved D. V was shortened by 4 bases and J by 4 bases, with 17 bases between the two germline ends. The V gene's germline CDR1 is MNHEY and CDR2 SVGAGI. This CDR3 is 17 amino acids long. The CDR3 reads CASSWIYGTSGANVLTF. The CDR3 bases are TGTGCCAGCAGTTGGATCTACGGAACCTCCGGGGCCAACGTCCTGACTTTC.

The chain uses TRBV18 and TRBJ1-1; possible D gene TRBD1, 6 bases. The CDR3 spans 14 residues. The V end lost 0 bases, the J end lost 2 bases, and 7 bases lay between the germline ends. Germline V gives CDR1 KGHSH, CDR2 LQKENI. The CDR3 spells CASSPPGTNTEAFF. DNA of the CDR3: TGTGCCAGCTCACCACCTGGGACAAACACTGAAGCTTTCTTT.

The chain has TRBV7-2 and TRBJ2-2, with D possibly TRBD1 on 6 matching bases. CDR3 length equals 16 residues. Trimming shortened V by 1 base and J by 9 bases, and 18 bases separated the two germline ends. Germline V lookup: CDR1 SGHTA, CDR2 FQGNSA. CDR3 in DNA: TGTGCCAGCAGCTTAGGGGACACCTCGGTACCACGGGAGCTGTTTTTT. Its translation: CASSLGDTSVPRELFF.

V usage is TRBV18 and J usage is TRBJ2-4; 12 positions agree with TRBD2. The CDR3 is 17 amino acids. V shed 3 bases and J 4 bases; nucleotides not matched to a gene: 7. Looked up from germline, CDR1 is KGHSH and CDR2 is LQKENI. The CDR3, as DNA: TGTGCCAGCTCACCCCTCCTGACTAGCGGGGGTAAAAACATTCAGTACTTC. It specifies CASSPLLTSGGKNIQYF.

This rearrangement joins TRBV6-5 to TRBJ1-1; D is unclear. The germline V and J ends were trimmed by 4 bases and 1 base, with 7 bases remaining between them. This CDR3 is 13 amino acids long. Germline V gives CDR1 MNHEY, CDR2 SVGAGI. CDR3 loop: CASSFSQNTEAFF. DNA for the CDR3: TGTGCCAGCAGTTTTTCCCAGAACACTGAAGCTTTCTTT.

J is TRBJ2-5 and V is TRBV2; D is undetermined. This CDR3 is 13 amino acids long. Per germline, CDR1 SNHLY and CDR2 FYNNEI. Trimming removed 5 bases from V and 5 bases from J, with 12 bases in between. The CDR3: CASSRNGLETQYF. The CDR3 region has the DNA TGTGCCAGCAGTAGAAACGGGTTGGAGACCCAGTACTTC. The entire variable domain, with the rest obtained from reference TRBV2 and TRBJ2-5, is as follows: EPEVTQTPSHQVTQMGQEVILRCVPISNHLYFYWYRQILGQKVEFLVSFYNNEISEKSEIFDDQFSVERPDGSNFTLKIRSTKLEDSAMYFCASSRNGLETQYFGPGTRLLVL.